Presented here are 29 T cell receptor beta chains from one specimen sequenced in a study of beta chain features in type 1 diabetes. Sequenced material consisted of expressed TCRB transcripts (all of the isolated RNA was reverse transcribed). Assay used: immunoSEQ multiplex PCR; TCRdb lists only in-frame clones, some missing. This table has about 120,000 clones, 15% to 20% appearing once. Antigens of these TCRs are unknown. Whole-study findings and limits: In every one of the four CD4+ subsets, TCRB CDR3s were moderately but significantly shorter in Type 1 diabetes patients.

The sequenced sample was central memory CD4+ T cells from blood. The receptors here all came from a man in his thirties or forties with type 1 diabetes.

V and J are TRBV29-1 and TRBJ2-3, with 9 bases fitting TRBD1. Germline CDR1 is SQVTM and CDR2 is ANQGSEA. J was trimmed by 3 bases and V by 7 bases; bases with no gene match: 8. The CDR3 totals 14 residues. The CDR3 region is CSEIGQGTTDTQYF. The DNA of the CDR3 is TGCAGCGAGATTGGACAGGGGACTACAGATACGCAGTATTTT.

As for this clone: At one boundary the junction diverges from the germline segment, which might be a read error. The chain recombines TRBV6-5 with TRBJ2-7, with TRBD1 matching over 9 bases. Germline lookup yields CDR1 MNHEY and CDR2 SVGAGI. This CDR3 is built from 14 residues. CDR3: CASSHSGTGYVQYF. DNA of the CDR3: TGTGCCAGCAGTCACTCCGGGACAGGGTACGTGCAGTACTTC.

The V gene is TRBV7-9, the J gene TRBJ2-5; D is unresolved. Trimming removed 5 bases at V and 12 bases at J, with 19 bases between. From germline, CDR1 is SEHNR and CDR2 FQNEAQ (reference sequence). CDR3 length: 13 residues. The chain's CDR3 is CASSARDLGSKYF. CDR3 nucleotides: TGTGCCAGCAGCGCCAGAGACCTCGGGTCGAAGTACTTC.

This clone was seen ten or more times. The genes are TRBV10-3 and TRBJ2-3; 11 bases align to TRBD2. Germline V CDR1 and CDR2: ENHRY, SYGVKD. The V segment lost 7 bases and the J segment 3 bases; nucleotides outside the gene matches: 9. The CDR3 runs to 16 residues. The CDR3 nucleotides are TGTGCCATCAAACTAGTCGGGACTAGCGGAACAGATACGCAGTATTTT. Translation: CAIKLVGTSGTDTQYF.

This clone occurred once. V and J are TRBV7-3 and TRBJ2-3, with 7 bases identical to TRBD2. The CDR3 is 16 amino acids. Germline-derived CDR1 and CDR2 are SGHTA and FQGTGA. The V gene end was trimmed by 5 bases and the J gene end by 2 bases; junction bases not matched to a gene: 10. CDR3 bases: TGTGCCAGCAGCCGGAATGGGCGGGGGAACACAGATACGCAGTATTTT. Translation gives CASSRNGRGNTDTQYF.

This clone was recorded a few times. The chain joins TRBV18 to TRBJ2-7; no firm D call. CDR1 and CDR2 from the germline V gene are KGHSH and LQKENI. CDR3 length equals 13 residues. Trimming removed 3 bases at V and 5 bases at J, with 11 bases between. The CDR3 nucleotides are TGTGCCAGCTCACCTTGGGTTTTGAACGAGCAGTACTTC. Protein: CASSPWVLNEQYF.

Ten or more counts support this clone. The rearrangement uses TRBV6-4 and TRBJ2-1, with D maybe TRBD1 (6 bases). Trimming pared 4 bases from V and 1 base from J, leaving 11 bases between. The CDR3 extends over 15 amino acids. Germline CDR1 reads MRHNA; CDR2 reads SNTAGT. The DNA for the CDR3 is TGTGCCAGCAGTGTCGAACAGGGTTCCTACAATGAGCAGTTCTTC. Translated, it gives CASSVEQGSYNEQFF.

This chain links TRBV9 with TRBJ2-1; 8 bases are a match to TRBD2. Trimming cost V 3 bases and J 3 bases; bases outside gene matches: 5. The CDR3 runs 15 residues. Per the germline V gene, CDR1 is SGDLS and CDR2 is YYNGEE. As DNA, the CDR3 is TGTGCCAGCAGCGCGGGACTAGAAATCTACAATGAGCAGTTCTTC. Its translation is CASSAGLEIYNEQFF.

V is TRBV7-2 and J is TRBJ2-3; D remains ambiguous. The CDR3 is made up of 17 amino acids. From germline, CDR1 is SGHTA and CDR2 FQGNSA. V was pared by 1 base and J by 7 bases, with 21 bases between. The CDR3 sequence: CASSLGGGRTDGNTQYF. As DNA, the CDR3 is TGTGCCAGCAGCTTAGGAGGTGGTCGGACCGACGGAAATACGCAGTATTTT. The full variable domain, in which reference TRBV7-2 and TRBJ2-3 provide the parts outside the CDR3, is GAGVSQSPSNKVTEKGKDVELRCDPISGHTALYWYRQSLGQGLEFLIYFQGNSAPDKSGLPSDRFSAERTGGSVSTLTIQRTQQEDSAVYLCASSLGGGRTDGNTQYFGPGTRLTVL.

V usage is TRBV5-1 and J usage is TRBJ2-1; D remains ambiguous. V lost 4 bases to trimming and J lost 3 bases, with 20 bases between them. Germline CDR1 SGHRS, CDR2 YFSETQ. This CDR3 has 17 amino acids. For the CDR3, the DNA is TGCGCCAGCAGCCTCCGGTACGGACCTGCTGACTACAATGAGCAGTTCTTC. Protein product: CASSLRYGPADYNEQFF.

The rearrangement joins TRBV27 to TRBJ2-7; a weak D match, TRBD1 (6 bases). The CDR3 has 13 residues. Trimming cost V 6 bases and J 6 bases, with 15 bases left between them. The V gene's germline CDR1 is MNHEY and CDR2 SMNVEV (reference sequence). CDR3 nucleotide sequence: TGTGCCAGCAGCAGACAGGCCCGCCTCGAGCAGTACTTC. It is translated as CASSRQARLEQYF.

Points on this clone: The junction and the germline gene differ at one end; a read error may be behind it. The chain recombines TRBV2 with TRBJ1-1; a weak D match, TRBD1 (5 bases). This CDR3 has 12 residues. Germline values: CDR1 SNHLY, CDR2 FYNNEI. CDR3 in amino acids: CASGEGQLEAFF. CDR3 DNA: TGTGCCAGCGGTGAGGGGCAGTTGGAAGCTTTCTTT.

This clone has a handful of counts. J is TRBJ1-5 and V is TRBV18; D is possibly TRBD1 (5 bases). Trimming stripped 3 bases from V and 4 bases from J, with 10 bases between. Germline V gene sequence: CDR1 KGHSH, CDR2 LQKENI. The CDR3 runs 14 residues. CDR3 loop: CASSPPGGNQPQHF. The CDR3 DNA is TGTGCCAGCTCACCCCCTGGGGGAAATCAGCCCCAGCATTTT. Variable domain in full (rest from reference TRBV18 and TRBJ1-5): NAGVMQNPRHLVRRRGQEARLRCSPMKGHSHVYWYRQLPEEGLKFMVYLQKENIIDESGMPKERFSAEFPKEGPSILRIQQVVRGDSAAYFCASSPPGGNQPQHFGDGTRLSIL.

The chain recombines TRBV29-1 with TRBJ2-1, with D maybe TRBD1 (5 bases). The V and J ends lost 2 bases and 6 bases respectively, with 11 bases between them. Germline loops: CDR1 SQVTM, CDR2 ANQGSEA. CDR3 length: 13 residues. The CDR3 loop reads CSVEMAGPNEQFF. DNA for the CDR3: TGCAGCGTTGAAATGGCAGGGCCCAATGAGCAGTTCTTC.

V is TRBV18 and J is TRBJ1-5, with D maybe TRBD1 (5 bases). Germline lookup yields CDR1 KGHSH and CDR2 LQKENI. The CDR3 covers 14 residues. V was cut by 6 bases and J by 1 base, with 10 bases left in between. CDR3 amino acids: CASSVRGSNQPQHF. The CDR3 coding sequence is TGTGCCAGCTCCGTGAGGGGAAGCAATCAGCCCCAGCATTTT.

This chain connects TRBV5-4 to TRBJ2-3, with D tentatively TRBD1 or TRBD2 (5 bases each). The CDR3 is 16 residues long. Trimming cost V 0 bases and J 1 base, with 12 bases left between them. Looked up from germline, CDR1 is SGHNT and CDR2 is YYREEE (reference sequence). In nucleotides, the CDR3 is TGTGCCAGCAGCTTGGCGGCAGGGAGACGCACAGATACGCAGTATTTT. Translation gives CASSLAAGRRTDTQYF.

In nucleotides, the CDR3 is TGTGCCAGCAGCTCTCGGACCGGGGAGCTGTTTTTT. Translating it yields CASSSRTGELFF. The V and J genes are TRBV13 and TRBJ2-2, with unresolved D. V dropped 4 bases and J dropped 5 bases, with 5 bases sitting between them. From germline, CDR1 is PRHDT and CDR2 FYEKMQ (reference sequence). The CDR3 runs to 12 residues.

This clone was detected a few times. The chain links TRBV7-2 to TRBJ1-2; 8 bases agree with TRBD1. CDR3 length equals 15 residues. The V gene end was trimmed by 5 bases and the J gene end by 4 bases; junction bases not matched to a gene: 9. Germline V gene lookup returns CDR1 SGHTA and CDR2 FQGNSA. CDR3 coding DNA: TGTGCCAGCAGCCTGCGACAGGGGATTCCCTATGGCTACACCTTC. Translated, it gives CASSLRQGIPYGYTF.

The rearrangement joins TRBV4-1 to TRBJ2-7, with a weak D call TRBD1 (6 bases). Germline V CDR1 and CDR2: MGHRA, YSYEKL. This CDR3 region has 17 residues. V was cut by 1 base and J by 7 bases, with 23 bases left in between. DNA for the CDR3: TGCGCCAGCAGCCAAGGACCAGGACAGTTCCCCCCAGGGGAGCAGTACTTC. Translation: CASSQGPGQFPPGEQYF.

J is TRBJ2-4 and V is TRBV7-2, with D unclear. V lost 2 bases to trimming and J lost 7 bases, with 6 bases between them. The germline V gene encodes CDR1 SGHTA and CDR2 FQGNSA. The CDR3 length is 12 residues. CDR3 nucleotides: TGTGCCAGCAGCTTACAGGCTAACATTCAGTACTTC. Its translation: CASSLQANIQYF. Based on the CDR3 plus reference TRBV7-2 and TRBJ2-4, the full variable domain is GAGVSQSPSNKVTEKGKDVELRCDPISGHTALYWYRQSLGQGLEFLIYFQGNSAPDKSGLPSDRFSAERTGGSVSTLTIQRTQQEDSAVYLCASSLQANIQYFGAGTRLSVL.

V gene TRBV6-5 combines with J gene TRBJ1-2, with 9 positions matching TRBD1. Germline CDR1 and CDR2: MNHEY and SVGAGI. The V and J ends lost 6 bases and 4 bases, in that order; junction bases with no gene match: 3. CDR3 length: 13 residues. CDR3 region: CASSRTGVYGYTF. CDR3 sequence (DNA): TGTGCCAGCAGCAGGACAGGGGTCTATGGCTACACCTTC.

Only a few counts were recorded for this clone. V usage is TRBV25-1 and J usage is TRBJ2-3, with 7 bases that match TRBD1. J was trimmed by 8 bases and V by 2 bases; bases with no gene match: 7. The CDR3 totals 14 residues. Looked up from germline, CDR1 is MGHDK and CDR2 is SYGVNS. DNA of the CDR3: TGTGCCAGCAGTGAACCCGGGACAGAGGTTACGCAGTATTTT. Amino acid sequence: CASSEPGTEVTQYF.

This clone was observed a handful of times. J is TRBJ1-5 and V is TRBV7-2; weak D call: TRBD1 (6 bases). The CDR3 sequence is 13 residues long. Deletions cut 5 bases from V and 7 bases from J, with 12 bases between. Germline-derived CDR1 and CDR2 are SGHTA and FQGNSA. The CDR3 reads CASSLHREQPQHF. DNA for the CDR3: TGTGCCAGCAGCCTACACAGGGAACAGCCCCAGCATTTT. Full variable domain (outside the CDR3, taken from reference TRBV7-2 and TRBJ1-5): GAGVSQSPSNKVTEKGKDVELRCDPISGHTALYWYRQSLGQGLEFLIYFQGNSAPDKSGLPSDRFSAERTGGSVSTLTIQRTQQEDSAVYLCASSLHREQPQHFGDGTRLSIL.

This clone was picked up many times. This chain uses TRBV28 with TRBJ2-5; 7 positions match TRBD1. Germline V CDR1 and CDR2: MDHEN, SYDVKM. This CDR3 contains 15 residues. With 5 bases clipped from V and 3 bases from J, the junction kept 9 bases outside the gene matches. The CDR3 DNA reads TGTGCCAGCAGTCGACCGTGGGACAGTAAAGAGACCCAGTACTTC. Protein sequence: CASSRPWDSKETQYF. Based on the CDR3 plus reference TRBV28 and TRBJ2-5, the full variable domain is DVKVTQSSRYLVKRTGEKVFLECVQDMDHENMFWYRQDPGLGLRLIYFSYDVKMKEKGDIPEGYSVSREKKERFSLILESASTNQTSMYLCASSRPWDSKETQYFGPGTRLLVL.

The chain uses TRBV4-1 and TRBJ2-3; no definite D call. There are 17 residues in the CDR3. The germline CDR1 and CDR2 sequences are MGHRA and YSYEKL. V was clipped by 4 bases and J by 0 bases, with 17 bases between them. The CDR3 loop reads CASSPPPYSPSTDTQYF. The CDR3 nucleotides read TGCGCCAGCAGCCCCCCGCCGTATAGTCCTAGCACAGATACGCAGTATTTT.

This clone was seen more than once but under ten times. The V gene is TRBV18, the J gene TRBJ1-1; the D gene is possibly TRBD1 (6 bases). From germline, CDR1 is KGHSH and CDR2 LQKENI. The V end was cut by 6 bases, the J end by 1 base, with 15 bases between. This CDR3 has 15 residues. CDR3 residues: CASSPDRTANTEAFF. CDR3 nucleotide sequence: TGTGCCAGCTCCCCCGACAGGACGGCGAACACTGAAGCTTTCTTT.

Note on this clone: At one end the junction does not follow the germline gene, possibly because of a read error. V usage is TRBV29-1 and J usage is TRBJ2-7; D call uncertain. The length of the CDR3 is 13 residues. The V gene's germline CDR1 is SQVTM and CDR2 ANQGSEA. CDR3 bases: TGCAGCGTTGACAGGTCGGCCTCCTCCGAGCAGTACTTC. Its translation: CSVDRSASSEQYF.

As for this clone: Different DNA sequences within this sample yield the same CDR3. The chain carries TRBV29-1 and TRBJ2-5, with D maybe TRBD1 (6 bases). V lost 4 bases, J lost 2 bases, and 8 bases lay in between. This CDR3 is built from 12 residues. Germline V gene lookup returns CDR1 SQVTM and CDR2 ANQGSEA. The CDR3 reads CSVGQGQETQYF. For the CDR3, the DNA is TGCAGCGTTGGTCAGGGGCAAGAGACCCAGTACTTC.

The gene calls are TRBV6-5 and TRBJ1-2; no reliable D call. This CDR3 contains 13 residues. With 5 bases removed from V and 5 bases from J, the gap between germline ends came to 12 bases. CDR1 is MNHEY, CDR2 SVGAGI, per germline. The CDR3 here is CASSRTTGYGYTF. As DNA, the CDR3 is TGTGCCAGCAGTCGTACAACCGGTTATGGCTACACCTTC.